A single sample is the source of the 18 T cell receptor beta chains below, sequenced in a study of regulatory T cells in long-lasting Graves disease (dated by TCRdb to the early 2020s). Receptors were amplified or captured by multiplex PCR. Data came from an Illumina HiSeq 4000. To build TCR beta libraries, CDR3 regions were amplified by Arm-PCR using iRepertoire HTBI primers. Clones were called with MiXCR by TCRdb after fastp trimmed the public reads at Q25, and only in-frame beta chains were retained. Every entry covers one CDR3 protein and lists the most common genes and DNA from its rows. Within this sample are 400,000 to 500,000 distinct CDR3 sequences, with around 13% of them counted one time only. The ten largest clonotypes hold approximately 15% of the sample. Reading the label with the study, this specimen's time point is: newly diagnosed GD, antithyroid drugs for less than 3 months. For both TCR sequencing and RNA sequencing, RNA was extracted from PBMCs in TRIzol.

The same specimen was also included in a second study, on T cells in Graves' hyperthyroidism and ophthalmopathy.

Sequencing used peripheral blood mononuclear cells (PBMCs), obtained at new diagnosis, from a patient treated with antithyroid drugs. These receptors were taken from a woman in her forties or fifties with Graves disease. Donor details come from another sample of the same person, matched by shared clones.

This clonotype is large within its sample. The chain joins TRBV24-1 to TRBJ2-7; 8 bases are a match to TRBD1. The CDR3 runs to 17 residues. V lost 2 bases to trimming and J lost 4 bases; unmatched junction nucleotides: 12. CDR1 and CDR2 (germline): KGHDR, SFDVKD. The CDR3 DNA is TGTGCCACCAGTGATTCGAGTAGAGGGACAGGAAAATACGAGCAGTACTTC. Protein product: CATSDSSRGTGKYEQYF.

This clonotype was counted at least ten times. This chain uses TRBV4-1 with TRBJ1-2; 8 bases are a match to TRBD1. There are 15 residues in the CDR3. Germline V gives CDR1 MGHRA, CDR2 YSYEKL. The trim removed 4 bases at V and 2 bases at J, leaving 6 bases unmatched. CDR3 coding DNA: TGCGCCAGCAGCCCAAAAGACAGGGGCAACTATGGCTACACCTTC. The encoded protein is CASSPKDRGNYGYTF.

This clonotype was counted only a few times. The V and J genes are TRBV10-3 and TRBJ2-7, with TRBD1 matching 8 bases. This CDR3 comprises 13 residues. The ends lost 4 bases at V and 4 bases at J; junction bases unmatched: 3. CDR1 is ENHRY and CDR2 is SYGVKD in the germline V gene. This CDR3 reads CAISGQGLYEQYF. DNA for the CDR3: TGTGCCATCAGTGGACAGGGGTTATACGAGCAGTACTTC.

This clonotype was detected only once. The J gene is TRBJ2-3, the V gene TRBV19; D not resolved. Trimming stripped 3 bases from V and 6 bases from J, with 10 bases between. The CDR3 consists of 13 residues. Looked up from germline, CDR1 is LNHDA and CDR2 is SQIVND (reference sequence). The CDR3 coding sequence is TGTGCCAGTAGTATTTTCTTTGGGGATACGCAGTATTTT. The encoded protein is CASSIFFGDTQYF.

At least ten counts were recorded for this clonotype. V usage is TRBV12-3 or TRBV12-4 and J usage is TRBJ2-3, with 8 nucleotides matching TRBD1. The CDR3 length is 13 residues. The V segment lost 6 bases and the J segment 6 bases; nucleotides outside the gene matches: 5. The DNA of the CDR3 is TGTGCCAGCAGAGGGACAGGTGGGGATACGCAGTATTTT. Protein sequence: CASRGTGGDTQYF.

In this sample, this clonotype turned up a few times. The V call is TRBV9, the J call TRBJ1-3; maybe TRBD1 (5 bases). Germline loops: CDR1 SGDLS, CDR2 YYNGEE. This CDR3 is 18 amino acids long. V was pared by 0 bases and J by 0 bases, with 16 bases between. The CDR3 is CASSVASGTQVSGNTIYF. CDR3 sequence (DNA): TGTGCCAGCAGCGTAGCCTCCGGGACGCAGGTCTCTGGAAACACCATATATTTT.

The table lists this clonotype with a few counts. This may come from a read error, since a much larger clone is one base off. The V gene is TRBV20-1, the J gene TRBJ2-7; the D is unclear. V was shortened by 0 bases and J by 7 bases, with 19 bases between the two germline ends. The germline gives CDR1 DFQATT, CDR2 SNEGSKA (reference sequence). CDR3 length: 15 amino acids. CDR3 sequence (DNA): TGCAGTGCTAGAGATGAGCGTCGCTTACACAATGAGCAGTACTTC. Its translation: CSARDERRLHNEQYF.

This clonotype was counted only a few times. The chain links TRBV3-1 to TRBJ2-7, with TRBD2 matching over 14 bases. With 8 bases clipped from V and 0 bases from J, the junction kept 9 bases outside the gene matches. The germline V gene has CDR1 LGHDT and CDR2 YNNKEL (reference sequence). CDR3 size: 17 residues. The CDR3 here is CASGFGLAGGLSYEQYF. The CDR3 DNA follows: TGTGCCAGCGGCTTCGGACTAGCGGGGGGCCTCTCCTACGAGCAGTACTTC.

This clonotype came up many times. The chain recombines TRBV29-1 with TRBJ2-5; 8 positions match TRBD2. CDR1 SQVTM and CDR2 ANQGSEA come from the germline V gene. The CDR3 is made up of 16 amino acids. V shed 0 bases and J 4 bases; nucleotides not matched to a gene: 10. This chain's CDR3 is CSVEDLLGGGTETQYF. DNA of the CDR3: TGCAGCGTTGAAGATCTGTTGGGCGGGGGGACAGAGACCCAGTACTTC. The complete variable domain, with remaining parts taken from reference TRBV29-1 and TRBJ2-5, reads SAVISQKPSRDICQRGTSLTIQCQVDSQVTMMFWYRQQPGQSLTLIATANQGSEATYESGFVIDKFPISRPNLTFSTLTVSNMSPEDSSIYLCSVEDLLGGGTETQYFGPGTRLLVL.

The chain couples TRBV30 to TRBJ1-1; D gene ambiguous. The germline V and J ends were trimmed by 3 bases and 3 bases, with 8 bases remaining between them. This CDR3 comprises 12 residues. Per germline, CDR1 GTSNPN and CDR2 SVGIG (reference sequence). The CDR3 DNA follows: TGTGCCTGGAGACCCGGGCACACTGAAGCTTTCTTT. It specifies CAWRPGHTEAFF.

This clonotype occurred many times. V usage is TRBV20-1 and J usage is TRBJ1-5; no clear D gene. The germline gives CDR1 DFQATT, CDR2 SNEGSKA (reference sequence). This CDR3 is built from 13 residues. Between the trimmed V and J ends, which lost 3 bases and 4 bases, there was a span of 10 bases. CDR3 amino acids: CSASAQTNQPQHF. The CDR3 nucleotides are TGCAGTGCTAGCGCGCAGACTAATCAGCCCCAGCATTTT.

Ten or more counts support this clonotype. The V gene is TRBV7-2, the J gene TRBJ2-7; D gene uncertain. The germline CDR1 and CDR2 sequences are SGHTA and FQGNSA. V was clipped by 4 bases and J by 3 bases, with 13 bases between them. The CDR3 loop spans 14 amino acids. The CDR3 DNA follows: TGTGCCAGCAGCTCCCTGTTTATGGGCTACGAGCAGTACTTC. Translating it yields CASSSLFMGYEQYF.

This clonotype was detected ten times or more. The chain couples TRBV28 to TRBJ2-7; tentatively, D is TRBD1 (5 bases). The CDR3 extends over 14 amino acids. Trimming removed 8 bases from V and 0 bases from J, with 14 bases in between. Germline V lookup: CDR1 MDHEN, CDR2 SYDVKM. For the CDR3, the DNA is TGTGCCAGCTCTTTTACAGGAACCTCCTACGAGCAGTACTTC. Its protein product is CASSFTGTSYEQYF.

CDR3 region: CSARPGSGTSETQYF. CDR3 coding DNA: TGCAGTGCTAGACCTGGGAGCGGGACTTCAGAGACCCAGTACTTC. The chain has TRBV20-1 and TRBJ2-5, with 7 positions matching TRBD2. This CDR3 is built from 15 residues. Germline-derived CDR1 and CDR2 are DFQATT and SNEGSKA (reference sequence). Trimming at V came to 2 bases and at J to 4 bases, leaving 10 bases not matched to a gene.

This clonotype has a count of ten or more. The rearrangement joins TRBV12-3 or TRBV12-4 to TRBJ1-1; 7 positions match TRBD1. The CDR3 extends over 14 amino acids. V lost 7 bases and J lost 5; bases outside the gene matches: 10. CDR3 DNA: TGTGCCAGCACTAGTGACACAGGGGAAACTGAAGCTTTCTTT. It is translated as CASTSDTGETEAFF.

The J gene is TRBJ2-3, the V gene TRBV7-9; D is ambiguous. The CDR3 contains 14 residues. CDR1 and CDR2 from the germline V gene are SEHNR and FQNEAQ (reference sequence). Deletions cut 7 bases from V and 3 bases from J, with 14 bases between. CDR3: CASTRPELTDTQYF. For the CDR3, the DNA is TGTGCCAGCACTCGTCCGGAATTAACAGATACGCAGTATTTT.

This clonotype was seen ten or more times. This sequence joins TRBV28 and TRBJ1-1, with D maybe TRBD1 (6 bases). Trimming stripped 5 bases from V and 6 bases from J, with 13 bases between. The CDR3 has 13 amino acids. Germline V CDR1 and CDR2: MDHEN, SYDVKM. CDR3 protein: CASSQQGIAEAFF. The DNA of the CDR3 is TGTGCCAGCAGTCAACAGGGCATCGCTGAAGCTTTCTTT.

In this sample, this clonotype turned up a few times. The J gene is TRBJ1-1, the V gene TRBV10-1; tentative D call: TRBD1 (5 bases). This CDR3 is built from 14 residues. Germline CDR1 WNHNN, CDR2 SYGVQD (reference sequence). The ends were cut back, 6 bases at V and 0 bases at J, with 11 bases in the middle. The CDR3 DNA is TGCGCCAGCAGCGGGGCGGGGGTGAACACTGAAGCTTTCTTT. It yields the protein CASSGAGVNTEAFF.